The 15 T cell receptor beta chains listed next were all sequenced from one sample in a study of OX40 agonist ivuxolimab in advanced cancers. Sequencing used immunoSEQ multiplex PCR; TCRdb keeps in-frame clones, though not all of them. Of about 47,000 clones in the sample, around 84% are singletons; the top ten hold approximately 1.6%. Specimen: CD4+ or CD8+ T cells sorted from blood, collected in a trial of the OX40 agonist ivuxolimab. Source of these receptors: an adult with an advanced solid tumor such as melanoma, head and neck, liver or kidney cancer.

V usage is TRBV15 and J usage is TRBJ2-3; D is unresolved. Trimming cost V 5 bases and J 2 bases, with 8 bases left between them. The CDR3 spans 13 residues. Germline CDR1 LNHNV, CDR2 YYDKDF (reference sequence). The CDR3 nucleotides are TGTGCCACCAGCCAGACAAACACAGATACGCAGTATTTT. It translates to CATSQTNTDTQYF.

A single count supports this clone. The genes are TRBV28 and TRBJ1-4; D is undetermined. The CDR3 length is 11 residues. The V gene's germline CDR1 is MDHEN and CDR2 SYDVKM. Deletions cut 7 bases from V and 5 bases from J, with 5 bases between. The chain's CDR3 is CASIQNEKLFF. DNA for the CDR3: TGTGCCAGCATCCAAAATGAAAAACTGTTTTTT.

The chain's CDR3 is CAAGTEQETQYF. CDR3 bases: TGTGCCGCCGGGACAGAACAAGAGACCCAGTACTTC. This chain uses TRBV19 with TRBJ2-5; TRBD1 aligns across 7 bases. J lost 2 bases, V lost 11 bases, and 5 bases had no gene match. In germline, CDR1 is LNHDA, CDR2 SQIVND (reference sequence). The CDR3 has 12 residues.

The chain has TRBV9 and TRBJ2-5; 14 nucleotides agree with TRBD2. CDR3 length: 18 amino acids. V shed 0 bases, J shed 5 bases, and the junction held 9 bases outside the gene matches. Germline V gene lookup returns CDR1 SGDLS and CDR2 YYNGEE. CDR3 coding DNA: TGTGCCAGCAGCGTAGCTCCGACTAGCGGGAGGGCGGGGGAGACCCAGTACTTC. This encodes CASSVAPTSGRAGETQYF.

This chain uses TRBV7-6 with TRBJ2-3, with D uncertain. V gave up 7 bases and J gave up 1 base, with 6 bases separating them. The CDR3 runs 12 residues. Germline V gives CDR1 SGHVS, CDR2 FNYEAQ. CDR3 amino acids: CASTSGTDTQYF. CDR3 coding DNA: TGTGCCAGCACCTCGGGCACAGATACGCAGTATTTT.

The rearrangement joins TRBV7-2 to TRBJ2-7; TRBD1 or TRBD2 may be the D gene (5 bases each). Germline V gives CDR1 SGHTA, CDR2 FQGNSA. CDR3 length equals 14 residues. The V end lost 5 bases, the J end lost 2 bases, and 13 bases lay between the germline ends. The CDR3 DNA reads TGTGCCAGCAGCCACCGGGACGGAGCCTACGAGCAGTACTTC. This sequence encodes CASSHRDGAYEQYF.

This clone was found once. The chain is built from TRBV27 and TRBJ2-2; D ambiguous. From germline, CDR1 is MNHEY and CDR2 SMNVEV (reference sequence). This CDR3 spans 16 amino acids. Trimming removed 3 bases at V and 12 bases at J, with 23 bases between. The chain's CDR3 is CASSFTPASRRPKLFF. For the CDR3, the DNA is TGTGCCAGCAGTTTCACACCGGCCTCGAGGCGACCCAAGCTGTTTTTT.

This chain joins TRBV4-3 and TRBJ2-3; no clear D gene. The germline V gene has CDR1 LGHNA and CDR2 YSLEER. Trimming cost V 0 bases and J 1 base, with 5 bases left between them. The CDR3 is made up of 14 amino acids. CDR3 loop: CASSQEPGTDTQYF. The CDR3 bases are TGCGCCAGCAGCCAAGAACCCGGCACAGATACGCAGTATTTT.

The V gene is TRBV6-4, the J gene TRBJ1-2; 8 bases are shared with TRBD1. The CDR3 is 13 amino acids. Germline CDR1 MRHNA, CDR2 SNTAGT. V was pared by 6 bases and J by 8 bases, with 8 bases of the junction left unmatched. The CDR3 DNA reads as TGTGCCAGCAGGCCGGGGCAGGGGGCGGGCTACACCTTC. It yields the protein CASRPGQGAGYTF.

The chain links TRBV9 to TRBJ2-1; D is undetermined. Germline V gives CDR1 SGDLS, CDR2 YYNGEE. The CDR3 spans 15 residues. The V end lost 0 bases, the J end lost 7 bases, and 14 bases lay between the germline ends. Here the CDR3 DNA reads TGTGCCAGCAGCGTAGGGTCCAGTCTCGCGAATGAGCAGTTCTTC. Its protein product is CASSVGSSLANEQFF.

The chain links TRBV7-8 to TRBJ2-7, with a tentative D call TRBD2 (5 bases). Germline assignment: CDR1 SGHVS and CDR2 FQNEAQ. V dropped 7 bases and J dropped 0 bases, with 22 bases sitting between them. The CDR3 has 17 amino acids. The CDR3 loop reads CASTPRAAGLFSYEQYF. The CDR3 nucleotides read TGTGCCAGCACCCCTCGGGCGGCGGGCCTTTTCTCCTACGAGCAGTACTTC.

This clone has a single count. J is TRBJ2-7 and V is TRBV7-2; 9 positions agree with TRBD1. Germline-derived CDR1 and CDR2 are SGHTA and FQGNSA. The CDR3 sequence is 16 residues long. J gave up 3 bases and V 1 base, and 7 bases lay outside the gene matches. The CDR3 DNA follows: TGTGCCAGCAGCTTAGATTTTACAGGGGGCCGCTACGAGCAGTACTTC. It is translated as CASSLDFTGGRYEQYF.

This clone was recorded a few times. This chain connects TRBV30 to TRBJ2-7; 8 bases fit TRBD2. The CDR3 length is 13 residues. After removal of 5 bases from V and 3 bases from J, the junction contained 6 bases not matched to a gene. From germline, CDR1 is GTSNPN and CDR2 SVGIG (reference sequence). CDR3 protein: CAWVSGNLYEQYF. The CDR3 coding sequence is TGTGCCTGGGTTAGCGGGAATCTCTACGAGCAGTACTTC.

The chain joins TRBV28 to TRBJ2-7, with 8 nucleotides matching TRBD1. V shed 5 bases and J 3 bases; nucleotides not matched to a gene: 3. CDR1 and CDR2 from the germline V gene are MDHEN and SYDVKM. The CDR3 extends over 13 amino acids. The CDR3 is CASSVRGRYEQYF. DNA for the CDR3: TGTGCCAGCAGTGTCAGGGGGCGCTACGAGCAGTACTTC.

The genes are TRBV5-6 and TRBJ1-1; D remains ambiguous. CDR1 is SGHDT and CDR2 is YYEEEE in the germline V gene. The CDR3 runs 14 residues. The germline V and J ends were trimmed by 5 bases and 5 bases, with 16 bases remaining between them. CDR3 in amino acids: CASSDRAWETEAFF. In nucleotides, the CDR3 is TGTGCCAGCAGTGATAGGGCCTGGGAAACTGAAGCTTTCTTT.